The 30 T cell receptor beta chains reported below all come from one sample, sequenced in a study of blood T cell repertoires in COVID-19. Only in-frame clones appear in the TCRdb table, and some are missing; sequencing was by immunoSEQ multiplex PCR. Among some 150,000 clones listed, about 85% were seen once. The sequenced sample consisted of peripheral blood. Every receptor here comes from a woman aged 35 to 49 with active or convalescent COVID-19.

This rearrangement joins TRBV4-1 to TRBJ2-7, with D possibly being TRBD2 (5 bases). V was clipped by 4 bases and J by 12 bases, with 19 bases between them. From germline, CDR1 is MGHRA and CDR2 YSYEKL. The CDR3 is 13 amino acids. This CDR3 is CASSPLGGFQPYF. The CDR3, as DNA: TGCGCCAGCAGCCCCCTAGGAGGCTTCCAGCCGTACTTC.

CDR3 sequence: CSVAVTRHEQFF. Here the CDR3 DNA reads TGCAGCGTTGCGGTCACTAGACATGAGCAGTTCTTC. The chain combines TRBV29-1 with TRBJ2-1, with D perhaps TRBD2 (5 bases). The CDR3 is 12 residues long. Germline CDR1 reads SQVTM; CDR2 reads ANQGSEA. Trimming took off 4 bases at V and 8 bases at J, with 12 bases between the two ends.

The chain combines TRBV7-2 with TRBJ1-1, with 7 nucleotides matching TRBD1. CDR1 is SGHTA and CDR2 is FQGNSA in the germline V gene. There are 15 residues in the CDR3. V gave up 4 bases and J gave up 0 bases; unmatched junction bases: 5. The CDR3 spells CASSSRQGMNTEAFF. As DNA, the CDR3 is TGTGCCAGCAGCTCCCGACAGGGTATGAACACTGAAGCTTTCTTT.

This chain joins TRBV28 and TRBJ2-3; 8 bases are a match to TRBD2. Trimming at V came to 6 bases and at J to 3 bases, leaving 14 bases not matched to a gene. Germline CDR1 and CDR2: MDHEN and SYDVKM. There are 17 residues in the CDR3. For the CDR3, the DNA is TGTGCCAGCAGGGTACTGGGGAGCGGGAGAGGAACAGATACGCAGTATTTT. Translation gives CASRVLGSGRGTDTQYF.

The chain recombines TRBV5-1 with TRBJ1-2; maybe TRBD1 (6 bases). CDR1 SGHRS and CDR2 YFSETQ come from the germline V gene. The ends were cut back, 4 bases at V and 2 bases at J, with 6 bases in the middle. This CDR3 contains 12 residues. The CDR3: CASSTGNYGYTF. The CDR3 DNA reads TGCGCCAGCAGCACAGGGAACTATGGCTACACCTTC.

The rearrangement uses TRBV27 and TRBJ2-1; the match to TRBD2 covers 12 bases. The CDR3 is 18 amino acids. The ends lost 3 bases at V and 6 bases at J; junction bases unmatched: 12. Germline lookup yields CDR1 MNHEY and CDR2 SMNVEV (reference sequence). CDR3 in DNA: TGTGCCAGCAGTTTGTGGCTAGCGGGGGGGTCTACGTCCAATGAGCAGTTCTTC. Protein: CASSLWLAGGSTSNEQFF.

The J gene is TRBJ2-7, the V gene TRBV5-4, with 13 nucleotides matching TRBD2. Germline-derived CDR1 and CDR2 are SGHNT and YYREEE (reference sequence). With V trimmed by 0 bases and J by 6 bases, 0 bases remained unmatched. The CDR3 has 14 residues. DNA for the CDR3: TGTGCCAGCAGCTTGGGACTAGCGGGGGGCGAGCAGTACTTC. Translating it yields CASSLGLAGGEQYF. The variable domain in full, completed from reference TRBV5-4 and TRBJ2-7, reads ETGVTQSPTHLIKTRGQQVTLRCSSQSGHNTVSWYQQALGQGPQFIFQYYREEENGRGNFPPRFSGLQFPNYSSELNVNALELDDSALYLCASSLGLAGGEQYFGPGTRLTVT.

The chain carries TRBV7-9 and TRBJ1-1; D unclear. The germline V gene has CDR1 SEHNR and CDR2 FQNEAQ (reference sequence). Trimming removed 4 bases at V and 1 base at J, with 22 bases between. This CDR3 spans 18 amino acids. The CDR3 DNA is TGTGCCAGCAGCTCATCCATCGGGAGGATGGGAGGGAACACTGAAGCTTTCTTT. Protein: CASSSSIGRMGGNTEAFF.

The V and J genes are TRBV11-2 and TRBJ1-1; D perhaps matches TRBD1 (6 bases). This CDR3 is built from 15 residues. Germline V gene data show CDR1 as SGHAT and CDR2 as FQNNGV. V was cut by 2 bases and J by 0 bases, with 10 bases left in between. For the CDR3, the DNA is TGTGCCAGCAGCTTACTGGCAGGGGTGAACACTGAAGCTTTCTTT. This codes for CASSLLAGVNTEAFF.

The V gene is TRBV29-1, the J gene TRBJ2-2; the match to TRBD2 covers 8 bases. Germline V CDR1 and CDR2: SQVTM, ANQGSEA. CDR3 length: 14 residues. J was trimmed by 2 bases and V by 7 bases; bases with no gene match: 6. The CDR3: CSAKLAANTGELFF. Here the CDR3 DNA reads TGCAGCGCCAAACTAGCGGCTAACACCGGGGAGCTGTTTTTT.

The chain has TRBV4-3 and TRBJ2-3; D is unclear. Germline CDR1 and CDR2: LGHNA and YSLEER. V was shortened by 5 bases and J by 2 bases, with 5 bases between the two germline ends. The CDR3 has 12 residues. This CDR3 reads CASSDFTDTQYF. The CDR3 region has the DNA TGCGCCAGCAGCGACTTCACAGATACGCAGTATTTT.

Concerning this clone: This specimen includes other DNA sequences encoding the same CDR3. V gene TRBV3-1 (or the pseudogene TRBV3-2) combines with J gene TRBJ1-4, with D tentatively TRBD1 (5 bases). The V and J ends lost 4 bases and 3 bases respectively, with 12 bases between them. Germline V gene lookup returns CDR1 LGHDT and CDR2 YNNKEL (reference sequence). This CDR3 contains 15 residues. CDR3 amino acids: CASSLQGLANEKLFF. CDR3 coding DNA: TGTGCCAGCAGCCTGCAGGGTTTGGCTAATGAAAAACTGTTTTTT.

The chain is built from TRBV19 and TRBJ1-2; possible D gene TRBD1, 6 bases. There are 14 residues in the CDR3. Trimming shortened V by 3 bases and J by 5 bases, and 13 bases separated the two germline ends. The germline V gene has CDR1 LNHDA and CDR2 SQIVND (reference sequence). CDR3 residues: CASSIGQNSYGYTF. The CDR3, as DNA: TGTGCCAGTAGTATCGGACAGAATAGTTATGGCTACACCTTC.

This chain uses TRBV19 with TRBJ1-4, with D hard to call. CDR1 is LNHDA, CDR2 SQIVND, per germline (reference sequence). V lost 3 bases and J lost 8, with 16 bases in between. This CDR3 region has 15 residues. CDR3 loop: CASSIPARVGEKLFF. As DNA, the CDR3 is TGTGCCAGTAGTATCCCGGCCCGGGTTGGCGAAAAACTGTTTTTT.

The J gene is TRBJ2-7, the V gene TRBV7-9; D is perhaps TRBD1 (6 bases). CDR1 is SEHNR, CDR2 FQNEAQ, per germline (reference sequence). Trimming took off 4 bases at V and 1 base at J, with 14 bases between the two ends. This CDR3 spans 15 amino acids. Here the CDR3 DNA reads TGTGCCAGCAGCTCCCGGGACACGATATCCTACGAGCAGTACTTC. Protein sequence: CASSSRDTISYEQYF.

The chain joins TRBV25-1 to TRBJ1-2; possibly TRBD1 for D (6 bases). V was shortened by 0 bases and J by 8 bases, with 13 bases between the two germline ends. Germline V lookup: CDR1 MGHDK, CDR2 SYGVNS. The CDR3 loop spans 14 amino acids. The DNA for the CDR3 is TGTGCCAGCAGTGAATATCCCCAGGGGTACGGCTACACCTTC. Its translation is CASSEYPQGYGYTF.

The rearrangement uses TRBV4-3 and TRBJ1-5; 8 nucleotides agree with TRBD1. Germline trimming cut 3 bases from V and 4 bases from J; bases unmatched to any gene: 5. The CDR3 runs to 15 residues. CDR1 is LGHNA and CDR2 is YSLEER in the germline V gene. CDR3 DNA sequence: TGCGCCAGCAGCCAGGCTACAGGGGGAAATCAGCCCCAGCATTTT. It specifies CASSQATGGNQPQHF.

This clone was counted once. The chain is built from TRBV2 and TRBJ1-2, with 8 bases aligning to TRBD1. The CDR3 runs 15 residues. Germline loops: CDR1 SNHLY, CDR2 FYNNEI. The V and J ends lost 6 bases and 7 bases, in that order; junction bases with no gene match: 13. CDR3 in DNA: TGTGCCAGCAGGGATACCAGGGGGCGGTTAGGTGGCTACACCTTC. The encoded protein is CASRDTRGRLGGYTF.

This sequence joins TRBV24-1 and TRBJ2-1; 8 nucleotides align to TRBD2. The CDR3 consists of 15 residues. The germline V gene has CDR1 KGHDR and CDR2 SFDVKD. J gave up 6 bases and V 6 bases, and 9 bases lay outside the gene matches. The CDR3 spells CATSPLGGRSNEQFF. CDR3 sequence (DNA): TGTGCCACCAGTCCCCTTGGCGGGAGGAGCAATGAGCAGTTCTTC.

This clone was observed a single time. The rearrangement uses TRBV7-2 and TRBJ1-2; weak D call: TRBD1 (5 bases). There are 15 residues in the CDR3. V lost 11 bases to trimming and J lost 2 bases, with 21 bases between them. CDR1 SGHTA and CDR2 FQGNSA come from the germline V gene. CDR3 protein: CAVHHTRAGNYGYTF. For the CDR3, the DNA is TGTGCCGTTCACCACACCAGGGCGGGGAACTATGGCTACACCTTC.

V usage is TRBV11-2 and J usage is TRBJ1-5; D call uncertain. The CDR3 is 15 amino acids. Germline CDR1 and CDR2: SGHAT and FQNNGV. V was clipped by 0 bases and J by 5 bases, with 11 bases between them. CDR3 region: CASSLDRLVDQPQHF. For the CDR3, the DNA is TGTGCCAGCAGCTTAGACAGACTCGTCGATCAGCCCCAGCATTTT.

The chain is built from TRBV5-1 and TRBJ1-4; weak D call: TRBD1 (6 bases). The CDR3 has 16 residues. CDR1 and CDR2 (germline): SGHRS, YFSETQ. V was shortened by 4 bases and J by 5 bases, with 18 bases between the two germline ends. CDR3 coding DNA: TGCGCCAGCAGCCTCGGGCGGGGGGCCCGAAATGAAAAACTGTTTTTT. Protein product: CASSLGRGARNEKLFF.

The chain is built from TRBV4-3 and TRBJ1-2; D is possibly TRBD1 (6 bases). The CDR3 covers 14 residues. CDR1 is LGHNA, CDR2 YSLEER, per germline. Trimming cost V 0 bases and J 7 bases, with 12 bases left between them. CDR3: CASSQDYRDGGYTF. CDR3 sequence (DNA): TGCGCCAGCAGCCAAGATTACAGGGACGGTGGCTACACCTTC.

The gene calls are TRBV4-2 and TRBJ2-7, with 10 bases fitting TRBD2. The CDR3 has 16 residues. Germline V gene lookup returns CDR1 LGHNA and CDR2 YNFKEQ. V gave up 4 bases and J gave up 0 bases; unmatched junction bases: 6. CDR3 in DNA: TGTGCCAGCAGCCCAATAGCGGGGGGAAGCTCCTACGAGCAGTACTTC. This gives the protein CASSPIAGGSSYEQYF.

The CDR3 loop is CASSPIRLAGGEQYF. CDR3 in DNA: TGTGCCAGCAGCCCGATCCGGCTAGCGGGAGGAGAGCAGTACTTC. This chain connects TRBV7-2 to TRBJ2-7; 11 bases fit TRBD2. V dropped 5 bases and J dropped 7; count of bases not matched to a gene: 10. The germline V gene encodes CDR1 SGHTA and CDR2 FQGNSA. This CDR3 has 15 residues.

This clone was recorded once. The chain is built from TRBV7-2 and TRBJ2-1; 8 bases agree with TRBD2. V dropped 2 bases and J dropped 6; count of bases not matched to a gene: 6. Germline V gene data show CDR1 as SGHTA and CDR2 as FQGNSA. The CDR3 spans 15 residues. The CDR3 DNA reads TGTGCCAGCAGCTTAAGAGCGGGAGTGGGCAATGAGCAGTTCTTC. It is translated as CASSLRAGVGNEQFF.

The chain employs TRBV11-2 and TRBJ1-1; 7 nucleotides match TRBD1. Germline assignment: CDR1 SGHAT and CDR2 FQNNGV. This CDR3 comprises 13 residues. The V segment lost 3 bases and the J segment 6 bases; nucleotides outside the gene matches: 4. As DNA, the CDR3 is TGTGCCAGCAGCTTGTACAGGGGCGCTGAAGCTTTCTTT. The encoded protein is CASSLYRGAEAFF.

The chain employs TRBV19 and TRBJ1-4; the D gene is possibly TRBD1 (5 bases). Germline CDR1 is LNHDA and CDR2 is SQIVND (reference sequence). CDR3 length: 15 residues. V was shortened by 3 bases and J by 8 bases, with 16 bases between the two germline ends. CDR3 DNA: TGTGCCAGTAGTATGGGAACAGGCTCCTGGGAAAAACTGTTTTTT. Translating gives CASSMGTGSWEKLFF.

V is TRBV12-3 or TRBV12-4 and J is TRBJ1-5, with D perhaps TRBD1 (5 bases). The CDR3 sequence is 13 residues long. Trimming pared 3 bases from V and 7 bases from J, leaving 10 bases between. Here the CDR3 DNA reads TGTGCCAGCAGTTTGACAGAGCGACAGCCCCAGCATTTT. Translated, it gives CASSLTERQPQHF.

V usage is TRBV9 and J usage is TRBJ2-1; 11 nucleotides line up with TRBD1. J was trimmed by 9 bases and V by 4 bases; bases with no gene match: 6. This CDR3 spans 14 amino acids. CDR1 SGDLS and CDR2 YYNGEE come from the germline V gene. The CDR3 here is CASSPRTGGGEQFF. DNA for the CDR3: TGTGCCAGCAGCCCAAGGACAGGGGGCGGTGAGCAGTTCTTC.